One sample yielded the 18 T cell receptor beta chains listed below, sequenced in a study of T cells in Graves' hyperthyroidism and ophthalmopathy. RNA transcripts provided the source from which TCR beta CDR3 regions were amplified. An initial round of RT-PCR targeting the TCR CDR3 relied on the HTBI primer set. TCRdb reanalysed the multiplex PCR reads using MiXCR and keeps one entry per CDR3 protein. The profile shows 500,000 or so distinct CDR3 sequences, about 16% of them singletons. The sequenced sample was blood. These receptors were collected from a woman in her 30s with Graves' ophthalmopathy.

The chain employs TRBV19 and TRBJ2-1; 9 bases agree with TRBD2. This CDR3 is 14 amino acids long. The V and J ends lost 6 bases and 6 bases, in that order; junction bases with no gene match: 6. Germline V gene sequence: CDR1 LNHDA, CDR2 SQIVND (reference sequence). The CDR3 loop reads CASRRAGGTNEQFF. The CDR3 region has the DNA TGTGCCAGTAGGCGAGCGGGAGGCACCAATGAGCAGTTCTTC.

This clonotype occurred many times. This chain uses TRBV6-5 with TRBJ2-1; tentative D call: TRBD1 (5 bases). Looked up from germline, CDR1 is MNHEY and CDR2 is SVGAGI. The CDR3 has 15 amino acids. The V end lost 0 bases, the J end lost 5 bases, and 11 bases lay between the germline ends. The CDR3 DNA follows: TGTGCCAGCAGTTACTCGGGGCCCTTAGACAATGAGCAGTTCTTC. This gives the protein CASSYSGPLDNEQFF.

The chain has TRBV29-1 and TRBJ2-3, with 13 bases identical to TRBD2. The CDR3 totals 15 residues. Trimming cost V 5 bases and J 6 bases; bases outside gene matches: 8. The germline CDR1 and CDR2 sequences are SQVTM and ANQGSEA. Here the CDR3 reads CSVTGTSGIMDTQYF. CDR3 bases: TGCAGCGTTACCGGGACTAGCGGGATTATGGATACGCAGTATTTT.

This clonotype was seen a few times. The CDR3 DNA follows: TGTGCCAGCAGACCCCTGACAGGGGAGCTAATCGGGGAGCTGTTTTTT. Translation gives CASRPLTGELIGELFF. The chain links TRBV7-9 to TRBJ2-2; 8 nucleotides line up with TRBD1. CDR3 length: 16 residues. V trimming: 6 bases; J trimming: 7 bases; junction bases outside the gene matches: 13. From germline, CDR1 is SEHNR and CDR2 FQNEAQ (reference sequence).

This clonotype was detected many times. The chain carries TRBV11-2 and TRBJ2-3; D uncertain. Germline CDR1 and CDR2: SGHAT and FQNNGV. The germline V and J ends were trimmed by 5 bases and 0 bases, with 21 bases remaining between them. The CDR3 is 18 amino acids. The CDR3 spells CASSATTISLTSTDTQYF. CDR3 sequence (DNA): TGTGCCAGCAGCGCCACCACTATTAGTTTAACTAGCACAGATACGCAGTATTTT.

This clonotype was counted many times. In nucleotides, the CDR3 is TGTGCCAGCAGTTTACCGGGACTAGCGGGAGGGCAAGAGACCCAGTACTTC. Its protein product is CASSLPGLAGGQETQYF. The V call is TRBV28, the J call TRBJ2-5; TRBD2 matches at 16 bases. This CDR3 comprises 17 residues. Trimming took 2 bases from V and 2 from J; bases not matched to a gene: 2. Germline V lookup: CDR1 MDHEN, CDR2 SYDVKM.

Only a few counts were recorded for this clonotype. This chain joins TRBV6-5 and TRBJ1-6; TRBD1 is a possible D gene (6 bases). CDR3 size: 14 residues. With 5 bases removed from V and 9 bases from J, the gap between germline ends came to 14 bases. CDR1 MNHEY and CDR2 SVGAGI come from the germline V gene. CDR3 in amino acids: CASSIDRLFSPLHF. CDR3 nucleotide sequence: TGTGCCAGCAGTATCGACAGGTTATTTTCACCCCTCCACTTT.

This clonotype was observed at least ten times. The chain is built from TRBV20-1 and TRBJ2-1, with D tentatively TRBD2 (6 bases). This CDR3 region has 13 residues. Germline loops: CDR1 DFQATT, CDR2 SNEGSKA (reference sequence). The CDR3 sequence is CRLSGVWENEQFF. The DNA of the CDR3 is TGCAGATTATCGGGAGTTTGGGAGAATGAGCAGTTCTTC.

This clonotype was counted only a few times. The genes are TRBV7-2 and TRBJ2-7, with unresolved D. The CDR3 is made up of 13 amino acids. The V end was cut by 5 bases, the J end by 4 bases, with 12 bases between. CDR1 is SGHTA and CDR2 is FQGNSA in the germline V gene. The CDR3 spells CASSVQTEYEQYF. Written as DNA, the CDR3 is TGTGCCAGCAGCGTACAAACAGAATACGAGCAGTACTTC.

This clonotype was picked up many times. CDR3 nucleotide sequence: TGTGCCAGCAGCTTAGTCAGCGGGAGAGGCGAGCAGTTCTTC. It encodes CASSLVSGRGEQFF. This sequence joins TRBV11-2 and TRBJ2-1; TRBD2 matches 8 bases. This CDR3 has 14 amino acids. The germline V gene has CDR1 SGHAT and CDR2 FQNNGV. V lost 1 base, J lost 10 bases, and 6 bases stayed unmatched.

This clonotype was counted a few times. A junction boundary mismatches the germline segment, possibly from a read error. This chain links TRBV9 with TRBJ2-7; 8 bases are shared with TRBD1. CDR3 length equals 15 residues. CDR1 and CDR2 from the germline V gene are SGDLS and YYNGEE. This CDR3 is CASSVTGTGSHEQYF. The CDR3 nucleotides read TGTGCCAGCAGCGTTACAGGGACAGGCTCCCACGAGCAGTACTTC.

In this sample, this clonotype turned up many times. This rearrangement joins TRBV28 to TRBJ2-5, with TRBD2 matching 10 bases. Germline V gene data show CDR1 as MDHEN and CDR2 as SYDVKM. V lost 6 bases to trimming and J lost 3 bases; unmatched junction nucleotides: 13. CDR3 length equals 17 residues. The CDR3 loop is CASSIRRASGSEETQYF. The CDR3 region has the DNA TGTGCCAGCAGCATAAGAAGGGCTAGCGGGAGCGAAGAGACCCAGTACTTC. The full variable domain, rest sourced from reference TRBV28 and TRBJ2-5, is DVKVTQSSRYLVKRTGEKVFLECVQDMDHENMFWYRQDPGLGLRLIYFSYDVKMKEKGDIPEGYSVSREKKERFSLILESASTNQTSMYLCASSIRRASGSEETQYFGPGTRLLVL.

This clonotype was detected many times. In nucleotides, the CDR3 is TGCGCCAGCAGCTTGGGACAGGGGAACGGTGGCTACACCTTC. Translating it yields CASSLGQGNGGYTF. The chain links TRBV5-1 to TRBJ1-2, with 8 bases lining up with TRBD1. Trimming removed 0 bases from V and 7 bases from J; junction bases left unmatched: 5. The CDR3 spans 14 residues. From germline, CDR1 is SGHRS and CDR2 YFSETQ.

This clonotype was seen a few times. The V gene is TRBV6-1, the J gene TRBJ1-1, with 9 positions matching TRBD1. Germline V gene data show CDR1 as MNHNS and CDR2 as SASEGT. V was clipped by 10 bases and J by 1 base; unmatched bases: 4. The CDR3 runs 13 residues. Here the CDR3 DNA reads TGTGCCATCCTGGGACAGGGGAACACTGAAGCTTTCTTT. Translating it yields CAILGQGNTEAFF.

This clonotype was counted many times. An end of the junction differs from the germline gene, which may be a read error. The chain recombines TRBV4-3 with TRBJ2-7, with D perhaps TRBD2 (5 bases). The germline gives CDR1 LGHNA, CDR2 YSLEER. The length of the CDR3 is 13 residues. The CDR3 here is CASSQEGGYEQYF. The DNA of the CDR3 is TGTGCCAGCAGCCAAGAGGGTGGCTACGAGCAGTACTTC.

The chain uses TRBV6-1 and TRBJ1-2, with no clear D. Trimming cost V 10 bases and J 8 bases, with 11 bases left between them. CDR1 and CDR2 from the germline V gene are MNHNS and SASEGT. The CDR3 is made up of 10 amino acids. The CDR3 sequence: CATLAGGYTF. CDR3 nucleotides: TGTGCCACCTTAGCGGGGGGCTACACCTTC.

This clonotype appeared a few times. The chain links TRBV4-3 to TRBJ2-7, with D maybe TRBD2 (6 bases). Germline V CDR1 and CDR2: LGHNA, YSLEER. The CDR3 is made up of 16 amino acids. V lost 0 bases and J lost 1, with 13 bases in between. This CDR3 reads CASSQEAIGRSYEQYF. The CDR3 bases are TGCGCCAGCAGCCAAGAGGCGATAGGGAGGTCCTACGAGCAGTACTTC.

CDR3 bases: TGTGCCAGCAGTTTAGGGGGCGGGAGTCTTAATGAGCAGTTCTTC. Its translation is CASSLGGGSLNEQFF. The chain carries TRBV12-3 or TRBV12-4 and TRBJ2-1; 7 nucleotides align to TRBD2. The CDR3 consists of 15 residues. Trimming removed 1 base from V and 7 bases from J; junction bases left unmatched: 7.